This section outlines one T cell receptor (beta chain) sequence together with its context. The data are from a study of blood T cell repertoires in COVID-19. Overall study: Italy, Spain and the United States were the sources of the convalescent and acute COVID-19 samples.

The age range of participants was 18 to 89 years, with residence in under 25 US areas. Individuals in the exposed group had encountered a COVID-19 case within 2 weeks preceding study entry. Trimming pared 2 bases from V and 6 bases from J, leaving 6 bases between. CDR1 and CDR2 from the germline V gene are KGHSH and LQKENI. The CDR3 is 12 amino acids. Per the original data handling: Quantification of nucleated cells was approximated via reference gene primer amplification. Sequenced by immunoSEQ multiplex PCR; TCRdb stores in-frame clones only, minus some. The V and J calls and clone size are taken from that table; D and trimming were inferred from the DNA. The repertoire consists of a few hundred thousand clones, with 80% to 90% occurring once and the leading ten covering approximately 6.6%.

V usage is TRBV18 and J usage is TRBJ2-3; D remains unclear. This TCR was sampled from a woman aged 45-65 years who had been exposed to COVID-19. Source material: PBMCs or T cells enriched from blood (not recorded which). The CDR3 region has the DNA TGTGCCAGCTCACCAACGGAGGATACGCAGTATTTT. It is translated as CASSPTEDTQYF. Full variable domain (outside the CDR3, taken from reference TRBV18 and TRBJ2-3): NAGVMQNPRHLVRRRGQEARLRCSPMKGHSHVYWYRQLPEEGLKFMVYLQKENIIDESGMPKERFSAEFPKEGPSILRIQQVVRGDSAAYFCASSPTEDTQYFGPGTRLTVL.